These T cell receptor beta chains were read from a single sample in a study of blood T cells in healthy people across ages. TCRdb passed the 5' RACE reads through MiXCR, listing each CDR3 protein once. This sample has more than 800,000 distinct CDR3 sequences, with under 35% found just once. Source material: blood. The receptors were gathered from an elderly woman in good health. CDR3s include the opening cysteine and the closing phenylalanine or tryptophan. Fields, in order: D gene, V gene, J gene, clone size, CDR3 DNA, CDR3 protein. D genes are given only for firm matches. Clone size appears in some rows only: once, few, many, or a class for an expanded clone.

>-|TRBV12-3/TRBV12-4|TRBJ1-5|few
TGTGCCAGCAGTTTCATGGGAAGCAATCAGCCCCAGCATTTT
CASSFMGSNQPQHF
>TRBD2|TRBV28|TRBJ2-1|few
TGTGCCAGCAGTTTAATGGCTAGCGGGTACAATGAGCGGTTCTTC
CASSLMASGYNERFF
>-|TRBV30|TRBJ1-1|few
TGTGCCTGGAGGGGGGGGTCAGGGGCTCTCACTGAAGCTTTCTTT
CAWRGGSGALTEAFF
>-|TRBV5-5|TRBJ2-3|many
TGTGCCAGCAGACTGGGAGCGACGATCACAGATACGCAGTATTTT
CASRLGATITDTQYF
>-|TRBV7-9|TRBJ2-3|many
TGTGCCAGCAACGGGCTCTCTAGCACAGATACGCAGTATTTT
CASNGLSSTDTQYF
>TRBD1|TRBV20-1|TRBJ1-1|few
TGCTTGCTAGCGAGGCAGGGGGTATGGGCTCAGGCTTTCTTT
CLLARQGVWAQAFF
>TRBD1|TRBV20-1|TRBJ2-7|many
TGCAGTGCTAGAGATCAGGGACAGGGGATCTCCTACGAGCAGTACTTC
CSARDQGQGISYEQYF
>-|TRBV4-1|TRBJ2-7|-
TGCGCCAGCAGCCAAGATATCGAGTACGAGCAGTACTTC
CASSQDIEYEQYF
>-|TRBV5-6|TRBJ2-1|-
TGTGCCAGCAGCTTAACAGGGTGGGGAAAGTACAATGAGCAGTTCTTC
CASSLTGWGKYNEQFF
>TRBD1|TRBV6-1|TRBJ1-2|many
TGTGCCAGCAGTGGGGACAGGCGCGGCTACACCTTC
CASSGDRRGYTF
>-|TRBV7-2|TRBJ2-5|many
TGTGCCAGCAGCTTAGGCACCCTGGGGACCCAGTACTTC
CASSLGTLGTQYF
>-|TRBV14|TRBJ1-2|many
TGTGCCAGCAGCTCTATTGATGATAACTATGGCTACACCTTC
CASSSIDDNYGYTF
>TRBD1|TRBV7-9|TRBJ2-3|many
TGTGCCAGCAGCTCCGGGACAGCTGGCACAGATACGCAGTATTTT
CASSSGTAGTDTQYF
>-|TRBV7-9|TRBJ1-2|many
TGTGCCAGCTCTTTGATTACTAACTATGGCTACACCTTC
CASSLITNYGYTF
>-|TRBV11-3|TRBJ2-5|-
TGTGCCAGCAGCTTAAATTGGGGTGAGACCCAGTACTTC
CASSLNWGETQYF
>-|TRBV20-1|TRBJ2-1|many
TGCAGTGCTAGAGATCAGCTAAGTTACAATGAGCAGTTCTTC
CSARDQLSYNEQFF
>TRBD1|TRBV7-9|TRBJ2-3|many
TGTGCCAGCAGCTTATTTTGTGTTGGGGACAGGAAAAATAAGAATACGCAGTATTTT
CASSLFCVGDRKNKNTQYF
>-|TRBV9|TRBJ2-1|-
TGTGCCAGCAGCGTAGGCCGGGGGGCTTACAATGAGCAGTTCTTC
CASSVGRGAYNEQFF
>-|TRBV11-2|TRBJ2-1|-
TGTGCCAGCAGCTTGTTCAACAATGAGCAGTTCTTC
CASSLFNNEQFF
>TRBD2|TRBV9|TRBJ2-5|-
TGTGCCAGCAGGGGGACTACTCAAGAGACCCAGTACTTC
CASRGTTQETQYF
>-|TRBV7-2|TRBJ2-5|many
TGTGCCAGCAGCTTCCGGACCCAGACCCAGTACTTC
CASSFRTQTQYF
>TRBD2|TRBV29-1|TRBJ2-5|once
TGCAGCGTCCCTAGGCGAACGACTAGCGGGGAAGAAGAGACCCAGTACTTC
CSVPRRTTSGEEETQYF
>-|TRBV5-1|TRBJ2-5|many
TGCGCCAGCAGCTCGACCGGGGCCTCACAAGAGACCCAGTACTTC
CASSSTGASQETQYF
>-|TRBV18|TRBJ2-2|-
TGTGCCAGCTCACCGACAGTCCTGCCCAGCACCGGGGAGCTGTTTTTT
CASSPTVLPSTGELFF
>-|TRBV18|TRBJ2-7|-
TGTGCCAGCTCACCACCAGGAGTTACCTACGAGCAGTACTTC
CASSPPGVTYEQYF